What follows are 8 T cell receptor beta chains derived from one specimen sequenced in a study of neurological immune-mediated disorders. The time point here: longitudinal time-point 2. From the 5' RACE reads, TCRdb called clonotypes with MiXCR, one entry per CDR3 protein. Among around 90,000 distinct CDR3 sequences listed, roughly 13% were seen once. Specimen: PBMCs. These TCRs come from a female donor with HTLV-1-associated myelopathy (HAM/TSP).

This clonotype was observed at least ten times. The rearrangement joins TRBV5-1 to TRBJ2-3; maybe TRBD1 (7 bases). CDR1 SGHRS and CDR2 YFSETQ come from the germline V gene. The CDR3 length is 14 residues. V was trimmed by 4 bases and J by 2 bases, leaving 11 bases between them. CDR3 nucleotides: TGCGCCAGCAGCGCAGGGGGGTACACAGATACGCAGTATTTT. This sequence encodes CASSAGGYTDTQYF.

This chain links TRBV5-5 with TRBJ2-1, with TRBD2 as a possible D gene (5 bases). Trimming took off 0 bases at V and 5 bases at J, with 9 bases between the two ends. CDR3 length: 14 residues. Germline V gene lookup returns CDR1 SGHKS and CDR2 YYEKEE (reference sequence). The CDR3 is CASSLVLGNNEQFF. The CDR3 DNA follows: TGTGCCAGCAGCTTGGTACTAGGGAACAATGAGCAGTTCTTC.

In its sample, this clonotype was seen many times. CDR3 bases: TGTGCCAGCAGTTTACACCAGGGGGCGGACACCATATATTTT. Translating it yields CASSLHQGADTIYF. The rearrangement joins TRBV28 to TRBJ1-3; TRBD1 matches 8 bases. Per the germline V gene, CDR1 is MDHEN and CDR2 is SYDVKM. The CDR3 covers 14 residues. Losses at the gene ends were 2 bases for V and 8 bases for J; bases not matched to a gene: 5.

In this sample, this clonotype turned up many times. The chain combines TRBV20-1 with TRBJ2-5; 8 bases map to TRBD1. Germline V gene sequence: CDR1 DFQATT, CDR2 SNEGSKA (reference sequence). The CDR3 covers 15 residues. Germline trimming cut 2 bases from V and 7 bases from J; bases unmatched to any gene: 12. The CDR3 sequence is CSARPGTGLGRTQYF. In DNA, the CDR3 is TGCAGTGCTAGACCGGGGACAGGACTCGGGCGGACCCAGTACTTC.

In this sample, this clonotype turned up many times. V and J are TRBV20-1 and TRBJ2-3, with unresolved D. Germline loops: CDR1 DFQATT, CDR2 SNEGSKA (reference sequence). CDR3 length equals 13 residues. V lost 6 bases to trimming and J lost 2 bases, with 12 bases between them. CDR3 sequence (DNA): TGCAGTGCCCCCTCACCATACACAGATACGCAGTATTTT. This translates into CSAPSPYTDTQYF.

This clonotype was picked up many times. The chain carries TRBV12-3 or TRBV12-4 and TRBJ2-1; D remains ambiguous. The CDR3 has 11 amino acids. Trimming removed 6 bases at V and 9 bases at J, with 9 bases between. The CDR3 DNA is TGTGCCAGCAGCTCCCGGATTGAGCAGTTCTTC. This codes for CASSSRIEQFF.

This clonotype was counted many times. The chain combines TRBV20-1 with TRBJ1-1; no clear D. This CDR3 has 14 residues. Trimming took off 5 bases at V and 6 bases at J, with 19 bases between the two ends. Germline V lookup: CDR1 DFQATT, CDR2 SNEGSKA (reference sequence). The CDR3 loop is CSAPKGYFQPEAFF. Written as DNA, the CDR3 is TGCAGTGCTCCCAAAGGGTATTTCCAACCTGAAGCTTTCTTT.

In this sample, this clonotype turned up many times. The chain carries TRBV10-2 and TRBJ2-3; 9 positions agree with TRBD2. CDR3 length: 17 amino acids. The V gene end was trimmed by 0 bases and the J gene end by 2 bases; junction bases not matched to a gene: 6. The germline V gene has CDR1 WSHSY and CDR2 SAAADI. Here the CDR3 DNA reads TGCGCCAGCAGTGAGTCTTTAGCGGGGGTCGTCACAGATACGCAGTATTTT. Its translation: CASSESLAGVVTDTQYF.